This T cell receptor beta chain was captured in a study of cytomegalovirus exposure and HLA in healthy donors. Points from the study as a whole: Because they were indistinguishable, some V segments, including TRBV6-2 and TRBV6-3, were excluded.

With regard to this clone: Its antigen is unknown.

V was clipped by 5 bases and J by 4 bases, with 14 bases between them. CDR1 is SEHNR and CDR2 is FQNEAQ in the germline V gene (reference sequence). The CDR3 extends over 14 amino acids. PCR was performed using 60 Vbeta and 13 Jbeta primers. The data were produced by immunoSEQ multiplex PCR, yet TCRdb's version contains in-frame clones alone and is incomplete. The data show roughly 110,000 clones, approximately 79% seen once. This sequence was found in a woman between 35 and 50 years old in good health and CMV-seropositive. Sequencing was performed on PBMCs. This chain connects TRBV7-9 to TRBJ1-2; D unresolved. The CDR3 DNA follows: TGTGCCAGCAGCCCCATCGGGGAGGCCTATGGCTACACCTTC. This gives the protein CASSPIGEAYGYTF.